This TCR beta chain originates from a study of blood T cell repertoires in COVID-19 (TCRdb year 2020). Study-wide context: Samples covering the acute and convalescent phases of COVID-19 were provided by collaborators in the United States, Italy and Spain. The repertoires were released in a freely available public database intended as a resource for research on the immune response to SARS-CoV-2. A de-identified subject ID, COVID-19 status, age in years and sex were almost always included in the sample metadata. Deeply sampled blood TCRbeta repertoires from subjects exposed to, actively infected with, or recovered from COVID-19 were included in the dataset. Samples came from the ongoing ImmuneRACE study (first 160 participants) plus 1,254 subjects from 6 global collaborators. The prospective study material was composed of cDNA or gDNA derived from T cells, B-cell-depleted T cells, or PBMCs. Where available, HLA class I and class II types were obtained from metadata supplied by the sample provider rather than from assay-based typing.

TCRbeta CDR3 regions were amplified from genomic DNA by means of the immunoSEQ Assay, a bias-controlled multiplex PCR. The source study handled its data this way. Nucleated cell counts per sample were estimated from amplification of reference gene primers within the assay. Sequence reads were collapsed and filtered to measure the absolute abundance of every unique TCRbeta CDR3 rearrangement. For each sample, productive Simpson clonality was calculated by taking the square root of Simpson's diversity index across productive rearrangements. TCRdb took this table from immuneACCESS and kept in-frame rearrangements with V and J called. Such tables lack part of the clones; where checked against another copy, unresolved V genes explain under half of the gap, and the rest is unexplained. Clone size and the V and J calls come from that table; the DNA yielded D and trimming. The sample profile shows about 220,000 clones; 82% of them were found once. The top ten constitute approximately 5.6% of the sample.

Comment on this clone: Which antigen it targets is not known. It has no much larger one-base neighbor in the sample; base qualities were not kept.

The paper's findings and limits, for the study overall: Clinical and demographic metadata were provided uncurated, with the amount varying by source and participant.

At one collaborating source in Seattle, patients were enrolled during active infection and were followed longitudinally through the course of disease. Whole blood was collected in K2EDTA tubes by collaborating institutions according to the institutions' own protocols. For TCRbeta analysis, collaborators shipped samples in one of three forms: frozen whole blood, isolated PBMCs, or DNA extracted from either of those sample types. The germline V gene supplies CDR1 SGDLS and CDR2 YYNGEE. A distance of 10 bases separates the germline ends of V and J, which lose 0 bases and 1 base respectively. The CDR3 covers 16 residues, taking in both the cysteine and the phenylalanine. CDR3 DNA is the only sequence kept; it has 48 bases, read in frame from the first base.

Material for sequencing was peripheral blood. The V and J segments used are TRBV9 and TRBJ2-2, with the D gene too uncertain to name. This clonotype originated in a woman between 70 and 85 years old with COVID-19, enrolled during active disease. CDR3 protein: CASSVELTRNTGELFF. In nucleotide form, the sequence is TGTGCCAGCAGCGTAGAATTAACTCGGAACACCGGGGAGCTGTTTTTT.